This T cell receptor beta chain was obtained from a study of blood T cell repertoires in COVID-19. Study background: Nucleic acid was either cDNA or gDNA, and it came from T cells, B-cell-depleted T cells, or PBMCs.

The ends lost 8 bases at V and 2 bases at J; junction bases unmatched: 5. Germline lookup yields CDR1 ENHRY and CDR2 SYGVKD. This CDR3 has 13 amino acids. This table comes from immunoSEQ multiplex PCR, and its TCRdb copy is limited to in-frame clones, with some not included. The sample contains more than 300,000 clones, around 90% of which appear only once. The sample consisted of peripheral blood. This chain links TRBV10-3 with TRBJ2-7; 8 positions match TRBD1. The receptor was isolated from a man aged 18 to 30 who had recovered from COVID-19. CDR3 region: CAIPGTGAYEQYF. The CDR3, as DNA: TGTGCCATCCCCGGGACAGGCGCCTACGAGCAGTACTTC.